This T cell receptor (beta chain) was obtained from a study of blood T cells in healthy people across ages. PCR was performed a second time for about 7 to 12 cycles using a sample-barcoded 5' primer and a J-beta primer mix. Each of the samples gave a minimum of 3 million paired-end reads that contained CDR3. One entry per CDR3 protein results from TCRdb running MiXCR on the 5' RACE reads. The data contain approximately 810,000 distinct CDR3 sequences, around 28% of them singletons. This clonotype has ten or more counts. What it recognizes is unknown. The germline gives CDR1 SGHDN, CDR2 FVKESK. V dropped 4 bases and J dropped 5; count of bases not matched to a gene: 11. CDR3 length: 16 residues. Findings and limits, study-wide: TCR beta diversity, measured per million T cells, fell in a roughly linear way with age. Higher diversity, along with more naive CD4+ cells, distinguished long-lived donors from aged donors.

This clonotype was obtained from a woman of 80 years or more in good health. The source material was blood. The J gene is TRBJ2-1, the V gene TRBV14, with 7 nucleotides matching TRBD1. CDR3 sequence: CASSRFRQGRDNEQFF. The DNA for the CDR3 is TGTGCCAGCAGCCGATTCAGACAGGGACGGGACAATGAGCAGTTCTTC. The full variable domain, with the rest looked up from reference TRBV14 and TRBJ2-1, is EAGVTQFPSHSVIEKGQTVTLRCDPISGHDNLYWYRRVMGKEIKFLLHFVKESKQDESGMPNNRFLAERTGGTYSTLKVQPAELEDSGVYFCASSRFRQGRDNEQFFGPGTRLTVL.